The text below deals with one T cell receptor beta chain. Its antigen remains unidentified. The data belong to a study of OX40 agonist ivuxolimab in advanced cancers. Study-level information: Partial responses were observed in three patients, of whom one had hepatocellular carcinoma and two had cutaneous melanoma.

The data were produced by immunoSEQ multiplex PCR, yet TCRdb's version contains in-frame clones alone and is incomplete. Among more than 80,000 clones, 75% to 95% were seen once, and the ten largest hold roughly 8.9%. The V gene's germline CDR1 is SGHRS and CDR2 YFSETQ. The CDR3 is 16 amino acids. V gave up 4 bases and J gave up 6 bases; unmatched junction bases: 9. Study findings and constraints: Clonal expansion from baseline to week 6 occurred in both CD4+ and CD8+ T cells.

The TCR was taken from an adult with an advanced solid tumor such as melanoma, head and neck, liver or kidney cancer. Source: CD4+ or CD8+ T cells sorted from blood, taken in a trial of the OX40 agonist ivuxolimab. The chain combines TRBV5-1 with TRBJ2-2; 10 nucleotides align to TRBD2. CDR3 sequence: CASSSSAGGPAGELFF. The CDR3 region has the DNA TGCGCCAGCAGCAGCTCAGCGGGAGGGCCAGCCGGGGAGCTGTTTTTT. Drawing the rest from reference TRBV5-1 and TRBJ2-2, the complete variable domain is KAGVTQTPRYLIKTRGQQVTLSCSPISGHRSVSWYQQTPGQGLQFLFEYFSETQRNKGNFPGRFSGRQFSNSRSEMNVSTLELGDSALYLCASSSSAGGPAGELFFGEGSRLTVL.